Listed below are T cell receptor beta chains from one sample, sequenced in a study of blood T cell repertoires in COVID-19. This table comes from immunoSEQ multiplex PCR, and its TCRdb copy is limited to in-frame clones, with some not included. The sample records about 260,000 clones, around 84% being singletons. The sequencing input was PBMCs or T cells enriched from blood (not recorded which). The receptors derive from a young man with acute COVID-19. The CDR3 runs from the conserved cysteine through the conserved F or W.

j_gene	v_gene	CDR3aa
TRBJ2-3	TRBV2	CASSDSGKFTDTQYF
TRBJ2-1	TRBV4-2	CASSAGTSGDRVNEQFF
TRBJ1-5	TRBV19	CASRTGGQPQHF
TRBJ2-5	TRBV2	CASRQDRAVEETQYF
TRBJ2-1	TRBV28	CASSLPDFSQFF
TRBJ2-3	TRBV11-3	CASSLLAGGTDTQYF
TRBJ2-5	TRBV4-1	CASSQERLAGVMKTQYF
TRBJ1-6	TRBV7-6	CASSLDQGRNSPLHF
TRBJ1-1	TRBV30	CAWRPGRGNTEAFF
TRBJ1-2	TRBV4-1	CASSQDPGTAARDYGYTF
TRBJ2-1	TRBV13	CASSAGGPNEQFF
TRBJ2-1	TRBV30	CAWSGDTDNEQFF
TRBJ2-2	TRBV14	CASSRVHTGELFF
TRBJ1-1	TRBV5-1	CASREGGTEAFF
TRBJ1-1	TRBV21-1	CASSPRGEGLNTEAFF
TRBJ1-2	TRBV19	CASSTTLRDRDGYTF
TRBJ2-5	TRBV13	CASSLGVPSGSQETQYF
TRBJ1-1	TRBV9	CASRAGPKNTEAFF
TRBJ2-3	TRBV6-1	CASSAGLAGGQDTQYF
TRBJ1-1	TRBV5-1	CASSLSVAKDRGWNTEAFF
TRBJ1-1	TRBV19	CASRERTEAFF
TRBJ1-2	TRBV19	CASSPRDRAGYTF